The 6 T cell receptor beta chains given below trace back to one sample, sequenced in a study of breast tumors, draining lymph nodes, adjacent tissues. TCRdb re-derived calls from the multiplex PCR reads in MiXCR, one entry per CDR3 protein. The sample gives a few hundred thousand distinct CDR3 sequences, 34% of which show up once; over 3.5% is in the top ten. Breast cancer patients provided tissue from their axillary draining lymph nodes. The sequenced sample was axillary lymph node tissue. These receptors originate from a female donor with breast cancer. Some clones in this sample may be carry-over from other donors' samples.

This clonotype was recorded many times. The J gene is TRBJ2-1, the V gene TRBV7-2, with 9 bases identical to TRBD2. The J segment lost 1 base and the V segment lost 2 bases, leaving 6 bases of the junction unmatched. The CDR3 extends over 17 amino acids. Germline V gene sequence: CDR1 SGHTA, CDR2 FQGNSA. The CDR3 coding sequence is TGTGCCAGCAGCTTATTGGGACTAGCCTCATCCTACAATGAGCAGTTCTTC. Residues: CASSLLGLASSYNEQFF.

The V call is TRBV6-1, the J call TRBJ2-7, with D uncertain. There are 12 residues in the CDR3. The germline gives CDR1 MNHNS, CDR2 SASEGT. Trimming pared 1 base from V and 5 bases from J, leaving 6 bases between. CDR3 sequence reads: CASSEGWNEQYF. For the CDR3, the DNA is TGTGCCAGCAGTGAAGGCTGGAACGAGCAGTACTTC.

The table lists this clonotype with many counts. The rearrangement links TRBV5-1 to TRBJ2-1, with D hard to call. This CDR3 comprises 14 residues. The germline V gene has CDR1 SGHRS and CDR2 YFSETQ. Between the trimmed V and J ends, which lost 2 bases and 6 bases, there was a span of 12 bases. CDR3 in amino acids: CASSFLSVGNEQFF. CDR3 nucleotide sequence: TGCGCCAGCAGCTTTTTGTCCGTAGGCAATGAGCAGTTCTTC.

As regards this clonotype: A much larger clone sits a single nucleotide away, making a read error possible. The V gene is TRBV13, the J gene TRBJ1-4; the D is unclear. The CDR3 spans 12 residues. Germline V gene sequence: CDR1 PRHDT, CDR2 FYEKMQ (reference sequence). V gave up 5 bases and J gave up 5 bases, with 6 bases separating them. The chain's CDR3 is CASSRYNEKLFF. CDR3 in DNA: TGTGCCAGCAGCCGATACAATGAAAAACTGTTTTTT.

This clonotype showed up many times. The gene calls are TRBV11-2 and TRBJ2-7; 9 nucleotides align to TRBD1. The trim removed 5 bases at V and 2 bases at J, leaving 10 bases unmatched. The CDR3 is 16 residues long. Germline CDR1 and CDR2: SGHAT and FQNNGV. The CDR3 nucleotides are TGTGCCAGCAGCCCCCCGGGACAGGGCTTTACCTACGAGCAGTACTTC. This encodes CASSPPGQGFTYEQYF.

This clonotype was detected many times. The J gene is TRBJ1-2, the V gene TRBV5-5; 7 positions match TRBD1. In germline, CDR1 is SGHKS, CDR2 YYEKEE (reference sequence). CDR3 length: 14 residues. The ends lost 3 bases at V and 6 bases at J; junction bases unmatched: 8. Written as DNA, the CDR3 is TGTGCCAGCAGCTCCGCCGGGACAGATCATGGCTACACCTTC. Translated: CASSSAGTDHGYTF. Full variable domain (rest looked up from reference TRBV5-5 and TRBJ1-2): DAGVTQSPTHLIKTRGQQVTLRCSPISGHKSVSWYQQVLGQGPQFIFQYYEKEERGRGNFPDRFSARQFPNYSSELNVNALLLGDSALYLCASSSAGTDHGYTFGSGTRLTVV.